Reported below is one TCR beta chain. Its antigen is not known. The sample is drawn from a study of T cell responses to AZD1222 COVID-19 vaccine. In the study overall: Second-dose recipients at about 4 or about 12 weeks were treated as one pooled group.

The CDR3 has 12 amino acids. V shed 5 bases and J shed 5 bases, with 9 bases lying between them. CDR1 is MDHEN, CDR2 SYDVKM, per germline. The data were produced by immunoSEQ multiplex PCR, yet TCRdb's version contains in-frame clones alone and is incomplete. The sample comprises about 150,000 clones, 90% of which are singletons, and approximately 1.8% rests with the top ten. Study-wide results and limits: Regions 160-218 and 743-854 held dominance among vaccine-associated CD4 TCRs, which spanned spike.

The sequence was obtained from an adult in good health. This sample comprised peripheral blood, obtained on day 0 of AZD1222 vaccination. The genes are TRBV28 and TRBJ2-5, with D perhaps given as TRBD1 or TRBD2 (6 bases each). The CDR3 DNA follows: TGTGCCAGCAGTCCGGGGGCGGAGACCCAGTACTTC. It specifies CASSPGAETQYF.